This T cell receptor beta chain is from a study of blood T cell repertoires in COVID-19. The CDR3 has 12 residues. Trimming pared 10 bases from V and 6 bases from J, leaving 14 bases between. Germline lookup yields CDR1 ENHRY and CDR2 SYGVKD. The repertoire was sequenced with immunoSEQ multiplex PCR; TCRdb's copy has only in-frame clones and lacks some. Here the sample spans about 170,000 clones, more than 90% being singletons. Material: peripheral blood. The J gene is TRBJ2-3, the V gene TRBV10-3, with a possible D match to TRBD2 (6 bases). This clonotype was obtained from a middle-aged man with acute or convalescent COVID-19. In DNA form, the CDR3 reads TGTGCCACGGAGGCCGGGAGCGATACGCAGTATTTT. Encoded protein: CATEAGSDTQYF.